This T cell receptor beta chain is from a study of blood T cell repertoires in COVID-19. About the study: There were acute and convalescent COVID-19 samples, and they came from the United States, Italy and Spain. The analysed material was cDNA or gDNA that came from T cells, B-cell-depleted T cells, or PBMCs.

Clones were read by immunoSEQ multiplex PCR, and TCRdb kept only the in-frame ones, dropping some. This sample has about 380,000 clones, with around 87% found just once. The CDR3 length is 13 residues. Germline lookup yields CDR1 MNHEY and CDR2 SVGAGI. With 8 bases removed from V and 2 bases from J, the gap between germline ends came to 10 bases. The sample taken for sequencing was PBMCs or T cells enriched from blood (not recorded which). J is TRBJ1-3 and V is TRBV6-5; D is unresolved. The receptor comes from a man aged 30-40 years who had recovered from COVID-19. CDR3 DNA sequence: TGTGCCAGCGGCGAGGGTACTGGAAACACCATATATTTT. This codes for CASGEGTGNTIYF.